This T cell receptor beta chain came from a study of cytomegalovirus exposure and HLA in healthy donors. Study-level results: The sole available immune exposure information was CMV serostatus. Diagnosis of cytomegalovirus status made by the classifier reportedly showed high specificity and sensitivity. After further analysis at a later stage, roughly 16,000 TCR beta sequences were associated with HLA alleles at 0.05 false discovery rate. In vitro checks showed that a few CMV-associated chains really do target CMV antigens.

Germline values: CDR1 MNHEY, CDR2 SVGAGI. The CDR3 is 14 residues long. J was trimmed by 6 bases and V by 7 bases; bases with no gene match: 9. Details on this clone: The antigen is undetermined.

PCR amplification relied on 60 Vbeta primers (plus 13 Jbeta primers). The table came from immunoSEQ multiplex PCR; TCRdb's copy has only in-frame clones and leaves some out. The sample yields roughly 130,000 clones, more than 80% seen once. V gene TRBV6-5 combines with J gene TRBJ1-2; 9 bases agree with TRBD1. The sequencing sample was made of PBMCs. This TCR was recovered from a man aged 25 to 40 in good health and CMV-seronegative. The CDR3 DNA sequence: TGTGCCAGCAATGGACAGGGGTGGAAACATGGCTACACCTTC. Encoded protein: CASNGQGWKHGYTF.